Shown below are 11 T cell receptor beta chains from a single sample sequenced in a study of metastatic and nonmetastatic thyroid tumors. All patients reached thyroid surgery having received no treatment beforehand. TCRdb re-clonotyped the PCR reads through MiXCR. Of approximately 13,000 clones detected, around 23% appear once; the ten largest clones hold 3% to 4.5%. Sequencing input: blood. The receptor set was obtained from a female donor with papillary thyroid cancer or a benign thyroid nodule (not recorded which). Some clones in this sample may be carry-over from other donors' samples.

This clone was counted only a few times. The chain links TRBV6-9 to TRBJ2-7, with 8 bases that match TRBD2. This CDR3 is 15 amino acids long. Germline V gives CDR1 MNHGY, CDR2 SVAAGI. Losses at the gene ends were 5 bases for V and 3 bases for J; bases not matched to a gene: 9. Written as DNA, the CDR3 is TGTGCCAGCAGTGAAGAGGGCGGGGGGCACTACGAGCAGTACTTC. Its protein product is CASSEEGGGHYEQYF.

The chain has TRBV6-1 and TRBJ2-5; 12 bases map to TRBD2. This CDR3 region has 14 residues. V lost 6 bases, J lost 4 bases, and 3 bases stayed unmatched. The germline V gene has CDR1 MNHNS and CDR2 SASEGT. The chain's CDR3 is CASRLAGGGETQYF. The CDR3 coding sequence is TGTGCCAGCAGACTAGCGGGGGGAGGAGAGACCCAGTACTTC.

CDR3 sequence reads: CASSPGTRNDEQFF. The CDR3 DNA sequence: TGTGCCAGCTCACCGGGGACTAGAAACGATGAGCAGTTCTTC. The chain has TRBV18 and TRBJ2-1; 8 bases line up with TRBD2. Germline V gene sequence: CDR1 KGHSH, CDR2 LQKENI. The CDR3 loop spans 14 amino acids. J lost 8 bases, V lost 3 bases, and 6 bases had no gene match.

This clone is deemed medium-sized. This sample includes further DNA sequences coding for the same CDR3. This chain joins TRBV28 and TRBJ2-7; D uncertain. The CDR3 is made up of 15 amino acids. Trimming cost V 4 bases and J 2 bases, with 15 bases left between them. CDR1 MDHEN and CDR2 SYDVKM come from the germline V gene. The CDR3 loop is CASSSLAGSTYEQYF. The CDR3 coding sequence is TGTGCCAGCAGTTCCTTAGCCGGATCCACCTACGAGCAGTACTTC. Full variable domain (missing parts from reference TRBV28 and TRBJ2-7): DVKVTQSSRYLVKRTGEKVFLECVQDMDHENMFWYRQDPGLGLRLIYFSYDVKMKEKGDIPEGYSVSREKKERFSLILESASTNQTSMYLCASSSLAGSTYEQYFGPGTRLTVT.

The chain is built from TRBV11-1 and TRBJ2-1, with 9 bases aligning to TRBD1. This CDR3 spans 17 amino acids. Germline V lookup: CDR1 SGHAT, CDR2 FQDESV (reference sequence). With 5 bases clipped from V and 0 bases from J, the junction kept 8 bases outside the gene matches. The CDR3 protein is CASSPGTGSPSYNEQFF. As DNA, the CDR3 is TGTGCCAGCAGCCCGGGGACAGGGAGTCCCTCCTACAATGAGCAGTTCTTC.

By share of the sample, this clone is medium-sized. The chain uses TRBV10-2 and TRBJ1-2; D is undetermined. Trimming stripped 3 bases from V and 10 bases from J, with 9 bases between. The CDR3 loop spans 11 amino acids. Germline assignment: CDR1 WSHSY and CDR2 SAAADI. The CDR3 DNA is TGCGCCAGCAGTGAAAGCAGATACTACACCTTC. It specifies CASSESRYYTF.

V gene TRBV28 combines with J gene TRBJ1-2, with 8 bases fitting TRBD1. In germline, CDR1 is MDHEN, CDR2 SYDVKM. CDR3 length: 15 amino acids. V was pared by 5 bases and J by 4 bases, with 9 bases of the junction left unmatched. The CDR3 sequence is CASSETRGRGYGYTF. In DNA, the CDR3 is TGTGCCAGCAGTGAAACCAGGGGGCGCGGCTATGGCTACACCTTC.

This clone appeared many times. The chain recombines TRBV7-6 with TRBJ1-1; TRBD1 might be the D (5 bases). The germline CDR1 and CDR2 sequences are SGHVS and FNYEAQ. The V end lost 0 bases, the J end lost 8 bases, and 10 bases lay between the germline ends. This CDR3 contains 13 residues. DNA for the CDR3: TGTGCCAGCAGCTTAGCGCCAGGGACGGAAGCTTTCTTT. Protein: CASSLAPGTEAFF.

This chain connects TRBV7-3 to TRBJ2-1; TRBD2 matches 9 bases. J gave up 2 bases and V 5 bases, and 10 bases lay outside the gene matches. CDR3 length equals 17 residues. Germline CDR1 SGHTA, CDR2 FQGTGA. The CDR3 DNA reads TGTGCCAGCAGCCCGGGACTAGCTGTAACTGCCTACAATGAGCAGTTCTTC. This gives the protein CASSPGLAVTAYNEQFF.

This clone was recorded a few times. The V call is TRBV6-2 or TRBV6-3, the J call TRBJ2-7; 10 bases line up with TRBD2. CDR3 size: 15 residues. V was pared by 3 bases and J by 4 bases, with 6 bases of the junction left unmatched. Germline lookup yields CDR1 MNHEY and CDR2 SVGEGT. This CDR3 is CASSYRASGSYEQYF. The CDR3 DNA sequence: TGTGCCAGCAGTTATAGGGCTAGCGGGAGTTACGAGCAGTACTTC.

The chain combines TRBV5-1 with TRBJ2-2; no firm D call. Germline loops: CDR1 SGHRS, CDR2 YFSETQ. The V and J ends lost 2 bases and 5 bases respectively, with 7 bases between them. The CDR3 length is 13 residues. This CDR3 is CASSFVGTGELFF. The DNA of the CDR3 is TGCGCCAGCAGCTTTGTTGGGACCGGGGAGCTGTTTTTT.